The 32 T cell receptor beta chains given below trace back to one sample, sequenced in a study of human T cells and chemical hapten exposure. As for time point: patch test 1, 2 weeks after DPC sensitization. Specified treatment: therapeutic diphenylcyclopropenone sensitization with weekly scalp DPC. MiXCR, applied by TCRdb to the RACE reads, yields one record per CDR3 protein. Among tens of thousands of distinct CDR3 sequences listed, around 10% were seen once. The specimen was whole blood, collected in connection with sensitization to the hapten diphenylcyclopropenone (DPC). Receptors originate from a woman aged 45-65 years with alopecia areata. Some clones in this sample may be carry-over from other donors' samples.

The CDR3: CASSYGSSGGLSEQFF. The DNA of the CDR3 is TGTGCCAGCAGTTACGGCTCGAGCGGGGGGTTAAGTGAGCAGTTCTTC. V gene TRBV6-2 or TRBV6-3 combines with J gene TRBJ2-1, with 9 bases matching TRBD2. Germline V lookup: CDR1 MNHEY, CDR2 SVGEGT. The trim removed 2 bases at V and 9 bases at J, leaving 11 bases unmatched. CDR3 length equals 16 residues.

This sequence joins TRBV28 and TRBJ1-5; D unresolved. V dropped 5 bases and J dropped 9 bases, with 11 bases sitting between them. CDR1 is MDHEN and CDR2 is SYDVKM in the germline V gene. The CDR3 has 12 amino acids. The CDR3 is CASSLSQGPQHF. Here the CDR3 DNA reads TGTGCCAGCAGTCTAAGTCAAGGGCCCCAGCATTTT.

This clonotype was found a few times. This chain uses TRBV7-9 with TRBJ2-1; TRBD2 matches 10 bases. Trimming at V came to 7 bases and at J to 8 bases, leaving 11 bases not matched to a gene. Germline V gene sequence: CDR1 SEHNR, CDR2 FQNEAQ (reference sequence). The CDR3 loop spans 15 amino acids. As DNA, the CDR3 is TGTGCCAGCACGGAAGCGGGAGGGCCTAAGGATGAGCAGTTCTTC. It specifies CASTEAGGPKDEQFF.

The chain is built from TRBV11-2 and TRBJ2-1; tentatively, D is TRBD2 (6 bases). The CDR3 has 15 amino acids. Trimming cost V 1 base and J 4 bases, with 11 bases left between them. Germline-derived CDR1 and CDR2 are SGHAT and FQNNGV. CDR3 residues: CASSLGRVLYNEQFF. CDR3 bases: TGTGCCAGCAGCTTAGGGAGGGTCCTATACAATGAGCAGTTCTTC.

This clonotype was seen a few times. A read error may account for a junction end that differs from germline. The chain combines TRBV30 with TRBJ1-4, with D maybe TRBD1 (5 bases). The length of the CDR3 is 11 residues. Germline loops: CDR1 GTSNPN, CDR2 SVGIG (reference sequence). Here the CDR3 DNA reads TGTGCCTGGAGTGTACGGGGGGGAGTGCTTTTT. Its translation: CAWSVRGGVLF. Complete variable domain (other parts from reference TRBV30 and TRBJ1-4): SQTIHQWPATLVQPVGSPLSLECTVEGTSNPNLYWYRQAAGRGLQLLFYSVGIGQISSEVPQNLSASRPQDRQFILSSKKLLLSDSGFYLCAWSVRGGVLFGSGTQLSVL.

This clonotype appeared a few times. The CDR3 sequence is CSARADALQFF. The CDR3 DNA follows: TGCAGTGCACGAGCGGACGCCCTTCAGTTCTTC. The chain joins TRBV29-1 to TRBJ2-1; a possible D gene is TRBD2 (5 bases). The CDR3 is made up of 11 amino acids. Germline V gene data show CDR1 as SQVTM and CDR2 as ANQGSEA.

This clonotype was observed many times. The genes are TRBV20-1 and TRBJ2-5; D is possibly TRBD1 (5 bases). Trimming took 3 bases from V and 2 from J, leaving 25 bases between them. This CDR3 is 18 amino acids long. Germline CDR1 reads DFQATT; CDR2 reads SNEGSKA (reference sequence). The CDR3 reads CSARDVTLGASIQETQYF. The CDR3 DNA follows: TGCAGTGCTAGGGACGTGACCTTAGGGGCTTCTATTCAAGAGACCCAGTACTTC.

This clonotype was counted ten times or more. The CDR3 bases are TGTGCCAGCAGCCGAGTGGGGACTAAAGGTATCCCCGGGGAGCTGTTTTTT. This sequence encodes CASSRVGTKGIPGELFF. The chain recombines TRBV27 with TRBJ2-2; TRBD2 matches at 7 bases. The CDR3 totals 17 residues. Germline V CDR1 and CDR2: MNHEY, SMNVEV (reference sequence). Trimming at V came to 6 bases and at J to 6 bases, leaving 16 bases not matched to a gene.

This clonotype was observed at least ten times. The chain carries TRBV30 and TRBJ2-3; 9 bases agree with TRBD2. CDR1 GTSNPN and CDR2 SVGIG come from the germline V gene (reference sequence). This CDR3 contains 15 residues. Germline trimming cut 0 bases from V and 8 bases from J; bases unmatched to any gene: 9. The CDR3 reads CAWSVLGGGAGTQYF. CDR3 coding DNA: TGTGCCTGGAGTGTACTGGGCGGGGGGGCCGGTACGCAGTATTTT.

This clonotype has at least ten counts. V gene TRBV29-1 combines with J gene TRBJ1-1, with D maybe TRBD1 (6 bases). Trimming cost V 0 bases and J 5 bases, with 13 bases left between them. The CDR3 covers 14 residues. CDR1 is SQVTM, CDR2 ANQGSEA, per germline. The DNA for the CDR3 is TGCAGCGTTGAAGATCAACAGGGAGGAACTGAAGCTTTCTTT. Its protein is CSVEDQQGGTEAFF.

In this sample, this clonotype turned up a few times. V and J are TRBV5-4 and TRBJ2-1; TRBD1 matches 11 bases. V lost 5 bases to trimming and J lost 0 bases; unmatched junction nucleotides: 4. The CDR3 has 16 residues. The germline gives CDR1 SGHNT, CDR2 YYREEE (reference sequence). The CDR3 loop is CASRTGTGGSYNEQFF. The CDR3 region has the DNA TGTGCCAGCAGAACCGGGACAGGGGGCTCCTACAATGAGCAGTTCTTC.

The chain links TRBV11-3 to TRBJ2-1; the match to TRBD2 covers 8 bases. Germline V gene lookup returns CDR1 SGHNT and CDR2 YENEEA. Trimming cost V 7 bases and J 1 base; bases outside gene matches: 18. The CDR3 sequence is 19 residues long. CDR3 sequence: CASTPGSGGFKGSYNEQFF. CDR3 bases: TGTGCCAGCACCCCGGGAAGCGGGGGATTTAAAGGGTCCTACAATGAGCAGTTCTTC.

In its sample, this clonotype was seen many times. Its ends do not fully match the called genes, so a read error is possible. The CDR3 spells CASSRTGENPEAFF. CDR3 sequence (DNA): TGTGCCAGCAGCCGGACAGGGGAGAACCCTGAAGCTTTCTTT. The chain joins TRBV7-3 to TRBJ1-1, with TRBD1 identical over 9 bases. Germline CDR1 SGHTA, CDR2 FQGTGA. This CDR3 is built from 14 residues.

The sample holds many counts of this clonotype. This chain links TRBV18 with TRBJ2-2; D gene unclear. CDR3 length equals 16 residues. Trimming pared 1 base from V and 0 bases from J, leaving 9 bases between. The germline gives CDR1 KGHSH, CDR2 LQKENI. CDR3 residues: CASSPRAPANTGELFF. The CDR3 DNA sequence: TGTGCCAGCTCACCACGGGCTCCCGCGAACACCGGGGAGCTGTTTTTT.

The sample holds many counts of this clonotype. The chain has TRBV30 and TRBJ2-2; 7 nucleotides align to TRBD2. The CDR3 loop spans 14 amino acids. From germline, CDR1 is GTSNPN and CDR2 SVGIG (reference sequence). Losses at the gene ends were 8 bases for V and 1 base for J; bases not matched to a gene: 7. This chain's CDR3 is CAGKGLLNTGELFF. The CDR3 DNA is TGTGCCGGAAAGGGACTACTGAACACCGGGGAGCTGTTTTTT.

A few counts support this clonotype. The CDR3 DNA is TGTGCCAGCTCACCTTCAGGGGCCAATTCACCCCTCCACTTT. Residues: CASSPSGANSPLHF. The chain employs TRBV18 and TRBJ1-6, with D perhaps TRBD1 (6 bases). The CDR3 has 14 residues. Germline CDR1 KGHSH, CDR2 LQKENI. Trimming removed 3 bases from V and 7 bases from J, with 10 bases in between.

The V gene is TRBV20-1, the J gene TRBJ1-3, with unresolved D. Germline CDR1 reads DFQATT; CDR2 reads SNEGSKA (reference sequence). The CDR3 contains 14 residues. Trimming took off 0 bases at V and 0 bases at J, with 6 bases between the two ends. The CDR3 here is CSARDYSSGNTIYF. The CDR3 DNA reads TGCAGTGCTAGAGATTATAGCTCTGGAAACACCATATATTTT.

The table lists this clonotype with many counts. The chain combines TRBV7-9 with TRBJ1-4; D is ambiguous. CDR3 size: 16 residues. V gave up 3 bases and J gave up 7 bases, with 18 bases separating them. Germline lookup yields CDR1 SEHNR and CDR2 FQNEAQ (reference sequence). Here the CDR3 DNA reads TGTGCCAGCAGCTTCCCCACGGAAGATAGTAGTGAAAAACTGTTTTTT. Its translation is CASSFPTEDSSEKLFF. Together with reference TRBV7-9 and TRBJ1-4, the CDR3 gives the full variable domain: DTGVSQNPRHKITKRGQNVTFRCDPISEHNRLYWYRQTLGQGPEFLTYFQNEAQLEKSRLLSDRFSAERPKGSFSTLEIQRTEQGDSAMYLCASSFPTEDSSEKLFFGSGTQLSVL.

A few counts support this clonotype. The chain links TRBV28 to TRBJ1-5; 7 nucleotides agree with TRBD1. The CDR3 consists of 17 residues. Germline CDR1 is MDHEN and CDR2 is SYDVKM. The trim removed 6 bases at V and 5 bases at J, leaving 16 bases unmatched. The CDR3 loop is CASSPIGTVRWDQPQHF. As DNA, the CDR3 is TGTGCCAGCAGCCCAATTGGGACAGTCAGGTGGGATCAGCCCCAGCATTTT.

This clonotype has a count of ten or more. The rearrangement joins TRBV7-6 to TRBJ1-4, with TRBD1 identical over 7 bases. The CDR3 spans 14 residues. Losses at the gene ends were 4 bases for V and 8 bases for J; bases not matched to a gene: 7. Germline V gene sequence: CDR1 SGHVS, CDR2 FNYEAQ. This chain's CDR3 is CASSSRGGQEKLFF. The DNA for the CDR3 is TGTGCCAGCAGCTCACGGGGGGGACAGGAAAAACTGTTTTTT.

For this clonotype: One end of the junction is discordant with germline, which a read error may explain. The chain has TRBV6-5 and TRBJ1-2, with TRBD1 as a possible D gene (5 bases). Germline V gene sequence: CDR1 MNHEY, CDR2 SVGAGI. This CDR3 has 14 amino acids. The CDR3 nucleotides are TGTGCCAGCAGTTACTCACTCGACAGATATGGCTGCACCTTC. Its translation is CASSYSLDRYGCTF.

The rearrangement joins TRBV29-1 to TRBJ2-2; 8 positions agree with TRBD1. Germline V CDR1 and CDR2: SQVTM, ANQGSEA. This CDR3 has 14 residues. With V trimmed by 8 bases and J by 0 bases, 5 bases remained unmatched. The chain's CDR3 is CSPPQGANTGELFF. The CDR3 DNA reads TGCAGCCCCCCACAGGGGGCGAACACCGGGGAGCTGTTTTTT.

The chain links TRBV10-2 to TRBJ2-1, with 12 bases identical to TRBD1. The CDR3 loop spans 15 amino acids. V gave up 3 bases and J gave up 12 bases; unmatched junction bases: 9. Looked up from germline, CDR1 is WSHSY and CDR2 is SAAADI. The CDR3 protein is CASSDSGTGGEGQFF. CDR3 nucleotides: TGCGCCAGCAGTGATTCCGGGACAGGGGGCGAAGGGCAGTTCTTC.

V gene TRBV12-3 or TRBV12-4 combines with J gene TRBJ1-2; D gene uncertain. This CDR3 is built from 14 residues. Trimming shortened V by 5 bases and J by 3 bases, and 13 bases separated the two germline ends. For the CDR3, the DNA is TGTGCCAGCAGTCGCCCATCCGGGGACTATGGCTACACCTTC. Translation gives CASSRPSGDYGYTF.

The CDR3 here is CASSQADAGLVNTGELFF. DNA for the CDR3: TGCGCCAGCAGCCAAGCCGACGCTGGACTAGTGAACACCGGGGAGCTGTTTTTT. The chain carries TRBV4-3 and TRBJ2-2; TRBD2 agrees at 7 bases. The CDR3 consists of 18 residues. Germline V gene lookup returns CDR1 LGHNA and CDR2 YSLEER. V gave up 1 base and J gave up 1 base; unmatched junction bases: 9.

This clonotype was seen ten or more times. CDR3 bases: TGTGCCAGCAGCTCAGGGACAGGAGGAAGCTGGTATCAGCCCCAGCATTTT. This sequence encodes CASSSGTGGSWYQPQHF. This chain links TRBV6-2 or TRBV6-3 with TRBJ1-5; 8 positions agree with TRBD1. The ends lost 6 bases at V and 5 bases at J; junction bases unmatched: 15. From germline, CDR1 is MNHEY and CDR2 SVGEGT. This CDR3 spans 17 amino acids.

This clonotype was recorded at least ten times. The CDR3: CASSFSSEETQYF. The CDR3 DNA sequence: TGTGCCAGCAGTTTTAGCAGTGAAGAGACCCAGTACTTC. The chain is built from TRBV28 and TRBJ2-5; no clear D. The CDR3 sequence is 13 residues long. Germline V gene sequence: CDR1 MDHEN, CDR2 SYDVKM. Trimming removed 3 bases from V and 3 bases from J, with 8 bases in between.

This clonotype was seen a handful of times. The rearrangement joins TRBV6-1 to TRBJ1-6; D is undetermined. V was cut by 7 bases and J by 6 bases, with 13 bases left in between. The CDR3 has 14 residues. The germline V gene encodes CDR1 MNHNS and CDR2 SASEGT. The CDR3 DNA reads TGTGCCAGCAAGACGACAAGGGCTAATTCACCCCTCCACTTT. Amino acids: CASKTTRANSPLHF.

The chain employs TRBV14 and TRBJ1-1; D is unresolved. Trimming cost V 3 bases and J 5 bases, with 13 bases left between them. Germline lookup yields CDR1 SGHDN and CDR2 FVKESK. The CDR3 totals 14 residues. CDR3 coding DNA: TGTGCCAGCAGCCATCAGGCTTTGGGGACTGAAGCTTTCTTT. Protein sequence: CASSHQALGTEAFF.

The chain recombines TRBV28 with TRBJ1-3; D unresolved. CDR3 size: 15 residues. The V gene's germline CDR1 is MDHEN and CDR2 SYDVKM. The V and J ends lost 6 bases and 4 bases respectively, with 16 bases between them. Here the CDR3 DNA reads TGTGCCAGCAGCTCCTTTGGAGGGCAGGGAAACACCATATATTTT. It specifies CASSSFGGQGNTIYF.

This clonotype was counted a few times. V usage is TRBV6-4 and J usage is TRBJ2-3; D may be TRBD1 (6 bases). There are 15 residues in the CDR3. The germline gives CDR1 MRHNA, CDR2 SNTAGT. The V and J ends lost 6 bases and 0 bases respectively, with 13 bases between them. CDR3 nucleotide sequence: TGTGCCAGCAGAGGGGGAACAGCAAGCACAGATACGCAGTATTTT. Encoded protein: CASRGGTASTDTQYF.

This clonotype was picked up many times. This sequence joins TRBV28 and TRBJ1-3, with unresolved D. Germline V gene data show CDR1 as MDHEN and CDR2 as SYDVKM. Trimming stripped 5 bases from V and 2 bases from J, with 13 bases between. The CDR3 is 15 amino acids. CDR3 residues: CASSRPGAPGNTIYF. CDR3 in DNA: TGTGCCAGCAGTAGGCCGGGCGCCCCTGGAAACACCATATATTTT.